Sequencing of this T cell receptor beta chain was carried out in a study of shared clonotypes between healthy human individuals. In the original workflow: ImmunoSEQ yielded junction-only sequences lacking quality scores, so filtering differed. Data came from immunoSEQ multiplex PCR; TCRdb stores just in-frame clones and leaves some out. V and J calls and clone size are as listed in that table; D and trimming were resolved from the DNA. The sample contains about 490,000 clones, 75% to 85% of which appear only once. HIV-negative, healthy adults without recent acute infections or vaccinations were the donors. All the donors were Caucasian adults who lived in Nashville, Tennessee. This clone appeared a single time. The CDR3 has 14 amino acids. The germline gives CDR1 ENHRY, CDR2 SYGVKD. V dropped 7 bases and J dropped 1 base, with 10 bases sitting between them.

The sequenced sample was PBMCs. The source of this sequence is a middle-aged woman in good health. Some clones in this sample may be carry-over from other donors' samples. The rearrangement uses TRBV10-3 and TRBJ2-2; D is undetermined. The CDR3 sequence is CAIIESLNTGELFF. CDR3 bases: TGTGCCATCATCGAATCCCTGAACACCGGGGAGCTGTTTTTT.